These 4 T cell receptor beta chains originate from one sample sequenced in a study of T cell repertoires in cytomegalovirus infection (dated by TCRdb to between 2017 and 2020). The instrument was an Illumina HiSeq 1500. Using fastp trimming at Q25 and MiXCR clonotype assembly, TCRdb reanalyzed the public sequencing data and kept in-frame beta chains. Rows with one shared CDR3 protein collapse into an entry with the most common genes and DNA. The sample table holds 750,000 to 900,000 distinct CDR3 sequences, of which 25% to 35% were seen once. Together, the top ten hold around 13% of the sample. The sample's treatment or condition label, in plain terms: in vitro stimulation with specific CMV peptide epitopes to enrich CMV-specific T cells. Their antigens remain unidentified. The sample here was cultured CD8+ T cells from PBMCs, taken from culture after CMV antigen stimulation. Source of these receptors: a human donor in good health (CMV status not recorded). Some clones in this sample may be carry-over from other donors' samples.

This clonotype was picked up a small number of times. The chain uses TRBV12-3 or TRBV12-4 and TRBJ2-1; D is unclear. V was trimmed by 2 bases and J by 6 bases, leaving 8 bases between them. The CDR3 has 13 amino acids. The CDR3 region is CASSLSPPNEQFF. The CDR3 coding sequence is TGTGCCAGCAGTTTATCCCCCCCCAATGAGCAGTTCTTC.

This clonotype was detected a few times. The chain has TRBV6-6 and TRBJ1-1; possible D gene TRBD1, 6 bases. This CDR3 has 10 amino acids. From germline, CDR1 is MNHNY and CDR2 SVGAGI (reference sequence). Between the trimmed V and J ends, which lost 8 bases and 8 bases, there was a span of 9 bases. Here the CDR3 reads CASVGQEAFF. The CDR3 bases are TGTGCCAGCGTTGGACAGGAAGCTTTCTTT.

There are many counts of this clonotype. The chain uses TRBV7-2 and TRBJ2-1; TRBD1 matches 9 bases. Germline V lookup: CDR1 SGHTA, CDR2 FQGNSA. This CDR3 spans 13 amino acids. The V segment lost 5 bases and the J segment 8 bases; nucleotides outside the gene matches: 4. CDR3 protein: CASSLDRGYEQFF. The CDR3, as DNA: TGTGCCAGCAGCCTCGACAGGGGGTATGAGCAGTTCTTC.

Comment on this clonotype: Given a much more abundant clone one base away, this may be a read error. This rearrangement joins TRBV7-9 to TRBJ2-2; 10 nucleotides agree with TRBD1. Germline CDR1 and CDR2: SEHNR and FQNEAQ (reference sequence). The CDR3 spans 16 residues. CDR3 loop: CASSLPGQGDTGEPFF. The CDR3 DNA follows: TGTGCCAGCAGCTTACCCGGACAGGGGGACACCGGGGAGCCGTTTTTT.